This passage covers 9 T cell receptor beta chains from one sample sequenced in a study of human T cells and chemical hapten exposure. TCRdb passed the RACE reads through MiXCR, listing each CDR3 protein once. Of around 76,000 distinct CDR3 sequences listed, approximately 12% are singletons. Time point denoted: patch test 1, 2 weeks after DPC sensitization. This sample's treatment: therapeutic diphenylcyclopropenone sensitization with weekly scalp DPC. Sample: whole blood, taken in connection with sensitization to the hapten diphenylcyclopropenone (DPC). The receptors were gathered from an older woman with alopecia areata. Some clones in this sample may be carry-over from other donors' samples.

This clonotype was counted ten times or more. The rearrangement links TRBV28 to TRBJ1-1, with D perhaps matching TRBD1 (5 bases). The V gene's germline CDR1 is MDHEN and CDR2 SYDVKM. CDR3 size: 15 residues. Trimming removed 4 bases at V and 0 bases at J, with 12 bases between. CDR3 DNA: TGTGCCAGCAGTTCCCCGACAGAGGTGAACACTGAAGCTTTCTTT. Its protein is CASSSPTEVNTEAFF.

This clonotype was seen many times. This rearrangement joins TRBV13 to TRBJ2-2; D is possibly TRBD1 or TRBD2 (6 bases each). Trimming removed 5 bases from V and 8 bases from J, with 24 bases in between. The CDR3 covers 17 residues. Germline V lookup: CDR1 PRHDT, CDR2 FYEKMQ (reference sequence). The CDR3 bases are TGTGCCAGCAGCCACGTTACACGGGGGCGCGGCGGAGGGGAGCTGTTTTTT. Protein product: CASSHVTRGRGGGELFF. The full variable domain, completed using reference TRBV13 and TRBJ2-2, is AAGVIQSPRHLIKEKRETATLKCYPIPRHDTVYWYQQGPGQDPQFLISFYEKMQSDKGSIPDRFSAQQFSDYHSELNMSSLELGDSALYFCASSHVTRGRGGGELFFGEGSRLTVL.

This clonotype was counted only a few times. This chain connects TRBV5-1 to TRBJ1-2; a possible D gene is TRBD1 (5 bases). V lost 4 bases and J lost 8, with 18 bases in between. Germline values: CDR1 SGHRS, CDR2 YFSETQ. The CDR3 contains 14 residues. Written as DNA, the CDR3 is TGCGCCAGCAGCCAGGACCCCCAGGGTTACGGCTACACCTTC. It translates to CASSQDPQGYGYTF.

This clonotype has more than one count but fewer than ten. The chain employs TRBV5-1 and TRBJ2-3, with D perhaps matching TRBD1 (6 bases). V shed 1 base and J shed 4 bases, with 13 bases lying between them. The CDR3 has 15 residues. CDR1 is SGHRS, CDR2 YFSETQ, per germline. The CDR3 is CASSLTTGRPDTQYF. CDR3 DNA sequence: TGCGCCAGCAGCTTGACGACAGGAAGGCCAGATACGCAGTATTTT.

This clonotype was found many times. The rearrangement uses TRBV12-3 or TRBV12-4 and TRBJ2-7; weak D call: TRBD2 (6 bases). The CDR3 has 14 residues. Trimming removed 3 bases at V and 2 bases at J, with 11 bases between. The CDR3 DNA sequence: TGTGCCAGCAGTTTGGGCGGGGCGACCTACGAGCAGTACTTC. Protein: CASSLGGATYEQYF.

The chain joins TRBV12-3 or TRBV12-4 to TRBJ1-1, with D tentatively TRBD1 (6 bases). The V end lost 5 bases, the J end lost 8 bases, and 12 bases lay between the germline ends. The CDR3 is made up of 12 amino acids. CDR3 nucleotide sequence: TGTGCCAGCAGTCGACAGGTATCGGAAGCTTTCTTT. Encoded protein: CASSRQVSEAFF.

The V and J genes are TRBV29-1 and TRBJ2-1; tentative D call: TRBD1 (6 bases). Trimming took 4 bases from V and 10 from J, leaving 14 bases between them. This CDR3 is 12 amino acids long. Germline CDR1 reads SQVTM; CDR2 reads ANQGSEA. CDR3 loop: CSVGQGPGEQFF. The CDR3 coding sequence is TGCAGCGTTGGGCAGGGGCCGGGGGAGCAGTTCTTC.

This clonotype has only a few counts. The J gene is TRBJ1-2, the V gene TRBV12-3 or TRBV12-4; D not resolved. Trimming took off 7 bases at V and 1 base at J, with 16 bases between the two ends. The CDR3 runs to 15 residues. The CDR3 reads CASTKNGYLNYGYTF. CDR3 DNA: TGTGCCAGCACGAAGAACGGGTACCTTAACTATGGCTACACCTTC.

This clonotype was found many times. The chain recombines TRBV12-3 or TRBV12-4 with TRBJ1-2; D unresolved. Trimming took 6 bases from V and 4 from J, leaving 12 bases between them. The CDR3 has 13 amino acids. CDR3 sequence reads: CASSSQTPYGYTF. The CDR3 nucleotides read TGTGCCAGCAGCTCCCAGACACCCTATGGCTACACCTTC.